The source of this T cell receptor beta chain is a study of patients and donors after allogeneic stem cell transplantation (dated by TCRdb to 2018 to 2021). A remark on this clonotype: What antigen it recognizes has not been identified. Base quality data are lacking; no much larger clone is found one base away.

The library was obtained by RT-PCR. Instrument used: NextSeq 550. Through fastp at Q25 and MiXCR, TCRdb rebuilt clones from the public reads, retaining in-frame beta chains. Records with the same CDR3 protein are collapsed into one entry carrying the most frequent genes and DNA. For this sample there are about 110,000 distinct CDR3 sequences; approximately 35% appear just once. The ten largest clonotypes hold 27% of the sample. This sequence originates from a human donor who was either an allogeneic HSCT recipient or a stem cell or donor lymphocyte infusion donor (not recorded which). It is not recorded whose cells these are; they may come from a transplant donor. The specimen was blood, either unsorted or a sorted T cell fraction (not recorded which).

Here is the DNA: TGTGCCAGCAGCCGCAGATCGGGACAGGGCACCTACGAGCAGTACTTC. This is translated as CASSRRSGQGTYEQYF. This chain is built from TRBV7-9 and TRBJ2-7, with 9 middle bases fitting TRBD1. Including cysteine and phenylalanine, the CDR3 has 16 amino acids. Left in the record is the CDR3 DNA by itself, 48 bases read in frame from the first base. V is cut back by 5 bases and J by 2 bases, with 10 bases in the junction unmatched. From the germline V gene (reference sequence), CDR1 is SEHNR and CDR2 is FQNEAQ.